This T cell receptor beta chain was captured by sequencing in a study of blood T cell repertoires in COVID-19. Study at large: PBMCs, B-cell-depleted T cells, or T cells were the source of the cDNA or gDNA that made up the material.

Produced via immunoSEQ multiplex PCR; TCRdb's table is partial and in-frame only. The repertoire includes roughly 120,000 clones, around 76% of them detected once, and approximately 6% sits in the top ten. CDR3 length: 13 amino acids. Per germline, CDR1 WNHNN and CDR2 SYGVQD (reference sequence). The V and J ends lost 3 bases and 2 bases respectively, with 7 bases between them. The material sequenced was peripheral blood. The chain uses TRBV10-1 and TRBJ1-1; no clear D. The TCR was taken from a man older than 75 with COVID-19, enrolled during active disease. The CDR3 sequence: CASSEAVNTEAFF. CDR3 DNA sequence: TGCGCCAGCAGTGAAGCGGTAAACACTGAAGCTTTCTTT.